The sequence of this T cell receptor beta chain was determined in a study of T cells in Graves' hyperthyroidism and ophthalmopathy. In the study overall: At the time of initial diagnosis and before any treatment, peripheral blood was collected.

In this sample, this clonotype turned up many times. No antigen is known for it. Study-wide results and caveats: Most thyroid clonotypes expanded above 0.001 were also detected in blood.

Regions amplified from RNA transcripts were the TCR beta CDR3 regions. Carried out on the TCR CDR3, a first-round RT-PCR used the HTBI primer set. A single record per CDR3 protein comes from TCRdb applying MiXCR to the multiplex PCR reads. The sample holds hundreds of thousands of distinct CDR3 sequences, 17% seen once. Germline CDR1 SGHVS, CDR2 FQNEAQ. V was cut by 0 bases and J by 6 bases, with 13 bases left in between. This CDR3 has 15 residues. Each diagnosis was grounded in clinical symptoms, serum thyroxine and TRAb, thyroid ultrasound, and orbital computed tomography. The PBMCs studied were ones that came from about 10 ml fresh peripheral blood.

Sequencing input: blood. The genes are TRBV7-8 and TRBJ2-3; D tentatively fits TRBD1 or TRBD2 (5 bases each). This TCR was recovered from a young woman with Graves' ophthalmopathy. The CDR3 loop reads CASSLAGPSPDTQYF. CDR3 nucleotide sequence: TGTGCCAGCAGCTTAGCGGGGCCTAGCCCCGATACGCAGTATTTT.